This T cell receptor beta chain was identified in a study of shared clonotypes between healthy human individuals. Per germline, CDR1 SGDLS and CDR2 YYNGEE. The CDR3 has 15 amino acids. V dropped 2 bases and J dropped 0 bases, with 8 bases sitting between them. To note about this clone: Its specificity is unknown.

TCRdb's table, derived via immunoSEQ multiplex PCR, lists solely in-frame clones and lacks some. The table lists about 2 million clones, 85% to 95% of them singletons. Study findings and constraints: On the whole, naive subsets had larger estimated richness than memory subsets had.

Selected positively for CCR7 and CD45RO-negative, naive CD8 cells excluded terminally differentiated effector memory CD45RA+ cells. The chain has TRBV9 and TRBJ1-4, with D tentatively TRBD1 (5 bases). Material: naive CD8+ T cells sorted from blood. The receptor was isolated from a man aged 18 to 29 in good health. The DNA for the CDR3 is TGTGCCAGCAGCGTGTCAGGGACAACTAATGAAAAACTGTTTTTT. Protein product: CASSVSGTTNEKLFF.